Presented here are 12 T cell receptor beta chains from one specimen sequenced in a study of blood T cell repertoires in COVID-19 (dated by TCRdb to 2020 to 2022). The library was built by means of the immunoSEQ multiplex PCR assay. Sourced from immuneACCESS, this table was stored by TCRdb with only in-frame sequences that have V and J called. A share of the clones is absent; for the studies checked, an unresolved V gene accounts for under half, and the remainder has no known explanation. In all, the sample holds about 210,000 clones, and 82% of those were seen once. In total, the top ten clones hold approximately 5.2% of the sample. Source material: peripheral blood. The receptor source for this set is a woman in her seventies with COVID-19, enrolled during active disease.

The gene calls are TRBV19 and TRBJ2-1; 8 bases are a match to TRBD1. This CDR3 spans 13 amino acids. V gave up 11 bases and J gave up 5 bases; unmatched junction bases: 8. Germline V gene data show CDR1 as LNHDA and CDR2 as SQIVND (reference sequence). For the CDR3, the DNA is TGTGCCGTCCGGGACAGGTCCCACAATGAGCAGTTCTTC. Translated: CAVRDRSHNEQFF.

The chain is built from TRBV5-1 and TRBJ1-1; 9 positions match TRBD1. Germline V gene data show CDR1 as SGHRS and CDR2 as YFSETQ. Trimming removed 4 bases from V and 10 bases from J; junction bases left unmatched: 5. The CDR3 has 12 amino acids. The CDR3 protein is CASSPGQGVAFF. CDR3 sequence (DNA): TGCGCCAGCAGCCCGGGACAGGGCGTAGCTTTCTTT. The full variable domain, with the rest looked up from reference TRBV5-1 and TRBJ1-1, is KAGVTQTPRYLIKTRGQQVTLSCSPISGHRSVSWYQQTPGQGLQFLFEYFSETQRNKGNFPGRFSGRQFSNSRSEMNVSTLELGDSALYLCASSPGQGVAFFGQGTRLTVV.

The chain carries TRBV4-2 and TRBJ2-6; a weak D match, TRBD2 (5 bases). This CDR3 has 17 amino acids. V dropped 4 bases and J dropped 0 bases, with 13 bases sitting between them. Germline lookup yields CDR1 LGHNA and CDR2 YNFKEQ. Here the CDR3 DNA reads TGTGCCAGCAGCCTCACCCGGGGAACCTCTGGGGCCAACGTCCTGACTTTC. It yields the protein CASSLTRGTSGANVLTF.

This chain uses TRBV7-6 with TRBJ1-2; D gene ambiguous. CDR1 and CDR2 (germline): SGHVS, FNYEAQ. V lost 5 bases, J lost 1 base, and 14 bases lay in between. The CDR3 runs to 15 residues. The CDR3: CASSRGPGFNYGYTF. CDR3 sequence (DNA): TGTGCCAGCAGCCGAGGGCCAGGATTTAACTATGGCTACACCTTC.

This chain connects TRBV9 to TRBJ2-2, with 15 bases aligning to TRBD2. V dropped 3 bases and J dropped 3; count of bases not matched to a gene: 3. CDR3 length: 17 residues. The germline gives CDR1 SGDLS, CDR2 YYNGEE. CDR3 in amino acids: CASSGTSGRGDTGELFF. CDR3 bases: TGTGCCAGCAGCGGGACTAGCGGGAGGGGCGACACCGGGGAGCTGTTTTTT.

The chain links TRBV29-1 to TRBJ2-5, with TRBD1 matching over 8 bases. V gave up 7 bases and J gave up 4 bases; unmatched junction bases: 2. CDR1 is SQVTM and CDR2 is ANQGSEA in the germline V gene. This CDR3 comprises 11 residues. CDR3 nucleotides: TGCAGCGCAGGGGGCGTAGAGACCCAGTACTTC. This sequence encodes CSAGGVETQYF.

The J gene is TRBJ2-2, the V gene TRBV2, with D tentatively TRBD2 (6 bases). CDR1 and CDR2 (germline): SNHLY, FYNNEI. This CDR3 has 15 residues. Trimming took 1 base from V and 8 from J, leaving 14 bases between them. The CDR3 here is CASSEEASRGGELFF. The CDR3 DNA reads TGTGCCAGCAGTGAAGAGGCCTCCCGGGGGGGGGAGCTGTTTTTT.

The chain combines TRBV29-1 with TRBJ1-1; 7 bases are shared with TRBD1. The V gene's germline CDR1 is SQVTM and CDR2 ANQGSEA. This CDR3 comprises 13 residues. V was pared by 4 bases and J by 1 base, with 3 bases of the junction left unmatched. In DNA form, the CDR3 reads TGCAGCGTTGCGGGACAGCGGAACACTGAAGCTTTCTTT. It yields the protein CSVAGQRNTEAFF.

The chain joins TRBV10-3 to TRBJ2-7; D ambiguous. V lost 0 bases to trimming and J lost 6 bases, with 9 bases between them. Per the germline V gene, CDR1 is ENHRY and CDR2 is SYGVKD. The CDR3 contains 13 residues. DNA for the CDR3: TGTGCCATCAGTGAGTCGGTAGTCGGCGAGCAGTACTTC. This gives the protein CAISESVVGEQYF.

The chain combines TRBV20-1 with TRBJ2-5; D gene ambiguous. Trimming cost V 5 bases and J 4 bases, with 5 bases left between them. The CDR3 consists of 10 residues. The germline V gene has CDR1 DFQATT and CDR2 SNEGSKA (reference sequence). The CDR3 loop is CSAFRETQYF. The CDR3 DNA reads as TGCAGTGCTTTCCGAGAGACCCAGTACTTC.

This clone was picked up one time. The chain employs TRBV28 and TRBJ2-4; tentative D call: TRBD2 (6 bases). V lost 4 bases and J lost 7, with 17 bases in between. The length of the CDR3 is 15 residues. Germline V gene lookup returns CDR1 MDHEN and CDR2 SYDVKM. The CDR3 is CASSSRDWGRNIQYF. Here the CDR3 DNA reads TGTGCCAGCAGTTCCCGGGACTGGGGACGGAACATTCAGTACTTC.

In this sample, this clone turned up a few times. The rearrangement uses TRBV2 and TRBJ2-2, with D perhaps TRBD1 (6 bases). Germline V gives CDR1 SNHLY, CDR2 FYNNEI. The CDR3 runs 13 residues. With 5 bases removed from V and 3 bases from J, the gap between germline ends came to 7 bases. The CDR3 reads CASSTGYTGELFF. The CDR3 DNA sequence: TGTGCCAGCAGTACAGGGTACACCGGGGAGCTGTTTTTT.